The clone carrying this TCR beta chain was recorded once. Antigen specificity is unknown. Among the patients, none had received any treatment before thyroid surgery. Germline loops: CDR1 LGHNA, CDR2 YSLEER. J was trimmed by 3 bases and V by 5 bases; bases with no gene match: 9. This CDR3 spans 16 amino acids. The data belong to a study of metastatic and nonmetastatic thyroid tumors. Broader study findings: Versus benign nodules, malignant thyroid tumors reportedly had significantly higher TCR beta diversity, in blood and tumor.

TCRdb reanalyzed the PCR reads with MiXCR. Among approximately 15,000 clones, roughly 21% were seen once, and the ten largest hold more than 10%. This TCR was sampled from a female donor with papillary thyroid cancer or a benign thyroid nodule (not recorded which). Some clones in this sample may be carry-over from other donors' samples. The chain couples TRBV4-3 to TRBJ2-2, with 7 bases lining up with TRBD1. Sequenced: tumor tissue. The chain's CDR3 is CASSFTTGQHTGELFF. CDR3 sequence (DNA): TGCGCCAGCAGCTTCACAACGGGACAGCACACCGGGGAGCTGTTTTTT.